A selection of T cell receptor beta chains follows, all from one sample in a study of T cell clonotyping in hematopoietic cell transplantation. The method was immunoSEQ multiplex PCR; TCRdb's version includes in-frame clones alone and lacks a portion of them. The sample has under 9,500 clones; 75% to 85% are singletons. Sequenced material: peripheral blood mononuclear cells, taken 180 days after allogeneic stem cell transplant. The receptors derive from a female patient aged 50-60 years who had an allogeneic stem cell transplant from an unrelated donor, so the T cells may come from the graft donor. Some clones in this sample may be carry-over from other donors' samples. Each CDR3 is given without its conserved first and last residue. Each record gives: V gene, CDR3 protein.

>TRBV29-1
SVEEVDYEQY
>TRBV4-1
ASSQLLGKGMEEKLF
>TRBV9
ASSSETGNTEAF
>TRBV27
ASSFSDRVSNQPQH
>TRBV29-1
SAEGREDGNTEAF
>TRBV7-8
ASSYYGGGRWNGELF
>TRBV2
ASKRVMNTEAF
>TRBV19
ASSEAETGKETQY
>TRBV6-4
ASSTGQGGDTQY
>TRBV28
ASSRAGGNFGYT
>TRBV7-2
ASSSGDPYSYEQY
>TRBV9
ASLPTMTEDNYGYT
>TRBV30
AWTLSGQGAFGYT
>TRBV23-1
ASSPMEGRQETQY
>TRBV29-1
SVDPNSSGNTIY
>TRBV28
ASHTPGQRYEQY
>TRBV5-8
ASRGTGTYEQY
>TRBV7-2
ASSFEGMTDTQY
>TRBV9
ASSVTGTVPTEAF
>TRBV15
ATSRDRGQGASFGT
>TRBV4-1
ASSQGVINYGYT